The 12 T cell receptor beta chains below were found in one sample sequenced in a study of siplizumab effects on memory and regulatory T cells. Responder and stimulator cells in the mixed lymphocyte reaction were cultured together for under 7 days at 37°C. The antigens of these receptors remain unknown. Clones were read by immunoSEQ multiplex PCR, and TCRdb kept only the in-frame ones, dropping some. The repertoire holds about 7,200 clones, with about a third as singletons. Specimen: CFSE-low (dividing) CD8+ T cells sorted from an allogeneic mixed lymphocyte reaction. These receptors were collected from a human donor in good health; the cells came from an allogeneic mixed lymphocyte reaction.

In DNA, the CDR3 is TGTGCCAGCATGGCAATCCAGGGACCAACACCACCCGGGGAGCTGTTTTTT. Encoded protein: CASMAIQGPTPPGELFF. The rearrangement uses TRBV27 and TRBJ2-2; D may correspond to TRBD1 or TRBD2 (5 bases each). Trimming pared 7 bases from V and 6 bases from J, leaving 24 bases between. Germline CDR1 and CDR2: MNHEY and SMNVEV (reference sequence). The CDR3 extends over 17 amino acids.

This clone ranks as medium-sized. This chain uses TRBV7-9 with TRBJ2-1; 13 bases fit TRBD2. The CDR3 runs 15 residues. With V trimmed by 1 base and J by 8 bases, 2 bases remained unmatched. Germline values: CDR1 SEHNR, CDR2 FQNEAQ (reference sequence). CDR3 in amino acids: CASSLVTSGRDEQFF. The CDR3 DNA reads TGTGCCAGCAGCTTAGTAACTAGCGGGAGGGATGAGCAGTTCTTC. Looking up the rest from reference TRBV7-9 and TRBJ2-1 gives the full variable domain: DTGVSQNPRHKITKRGQNVTFRCDPISEHNRLYWYRQTLGQGPEFLTYFQNEAQLEKSRLLSDRFSAERPKGSFSTLEIQRTEQGDSAMYLCASSLVTSGRDEQFFGPGTRLTVL.

By sample fraction, this clone is medium-sized. The CDR3 DNA reads as TGCGCCAGCAGTCAATTTGGGATACCCATATATTTT. Translating it yields CASSQFGIPIYF. The genes are TRBV23-1 and TRBJ1-3; D gene ambiguous. Being an ORF, TRBV23-1 has a function that is uncertain. Trimming removed 1 base at V and 11 bases at J, with 9 bases between. The CDR3 is 12 amino acids.

The chain links TRBV11-1 to TRBJ1-2; TRBD1 agrees at 7 bases. Germline V lookup: CDR1 SGHAT, CDR2 FQDESV (reference sequence). The CDR3 runs to 14 residues. V trimming: 4 bases; J trimming: 4 bases; junction bases outside the gene matches: 6. In DNA form, the CDR3 reads TGTGCCAGCAGCTCCACAGGGGACAGCTATGGCTACACCTTC. Translating it yields CASSSTGDSYGYTF.

The chain is built from TRBV28 and TRBJ2-7; D perhaps matches TRBD2 (6 bases). The CDR3 runs 14 residues. Germline-derived CDR1 and CDR2 are MDHEN and SYDVKM. Trimming stripped 5 bases from V and 5 bases from J, with 16 bases between. CDR3 nucleotides: TGTGCCAGCAGTACCTCCGGGGGAACTAACGAGCAGTACTTC. This sequence encodes CASSTSGGTNEQYF.

This sequence joins TRBV27 and TRBJ2-7, with no clear D. The V gene's germline CDR1 is MNHEY and CDR2 SMNVEV (reference sequence). CDR3 length: 11 amino acids. V was shortened by 4 bases and J by 2 bases, with 3 bases between the two germline ends. As DNA, the CDR3 is TGTGCCAGCAGTTCCGCCTACGAGCAGTACTTC. Translated, it gives CASSSAYEQYF.

The genes are TRBV28 and TRBJ2-7; D is perhaps TRBD1 (5 bases). Trimming took 7 bases from V and 3 from J, leaving 16 bases between them. This CDR3 is built from 14 residues. Germline CDR1 is MDHEN and CDR2 is SYDVKM. The DNA of the CDR3 is TGTGCCAGCACCCCGGACAAGCTGATCTACGAGCAGTACTTC. Its protein product is CASTPDKLIYEQYF.

Relative to its sample, this clone is medium-sized. The chain has TRBV27 and TRBJ2-1; 14 bases fit TRBD2. J gave up 8 bases and V 4 bases, and 13 bases lay outside the gene matches. The CDR3 extends over 18 amino acids. From germline, CDR1 is MNHEY and CDR2 SMNVEV (reference sequence). CDR3: CASSSWTGGLAGAHEQFF. In DNA form, the CDR3 reads TGTGCCAGCAGTTCCTGGACAGGGGGACTAGCGGGAGCCCATGAGCAGTTCTTC.

The chain employs TRBV11-3 and TRBJ2-7; 8 bases are a match to TRBD2. Germline V gives CDR1 SGHNT, CDR2 YENEEA. Trimming removed 2 bases from V and 2 bases from J; junction bases left unmatched: 2. The CDR3 length is 14 residues. CDR3 amino acids: CASSLTSGAYEQYF. The CDR3 DNA is TGTGCCAGCAGCTTAACTAGCGGAGCCTACGAGCAGTACTTC.

J is TRBJ2-3 and V is TRBV7-6; a possible D gene is TRBD2 (5 bases). The CDR3 spans 12 residues. The V end was cut by 4 bases, the J end by 9 bases, with 11 bases between. Per germline, CDR1 SGHVS and CDR2 FNYEAQ. CDR3 sequence: CASSYTSRTQYF. CDR3 nucleotides: TGTGCCAGCAGCTATACTAGTCGCACGCAGTATTTT.

By share, this clone ranks as medium-sized. The chain links TRBV19 to TRBJ2-1, with D hard to call. This CDR3 has 15 residues. Germline V gene sequence: CDR1 LNHDA, CDR2 SQIVND (reference sequence). The V gene lost 1 base and the J gene lost 0 bases, with 7 bases spanning the gap. The CDR3 is CASSIVPSSYNEQFF. The CDR3 coding sequence is TGTGCCAGTAGTATAGTCCCAAGCTCCTACAATGAGCAGTTCTTC.

Details on this clone: The junction does not match germline at one end; this may be a read error. The chain has TRBV7-9 and TRBJ1-3; D is undetermined. The germline V gene encodes CDR1 SEHNR and CDR2 FQNEAQ (reference sequence). The CDR3 spans 16 residues. DNA for the CDR3: TGTGCCAGCAGCTCGAATTCCGGACCCTCTGGAAACATCATATATTTT. Protein: CASSSNSGPSGNIIYF.